The sequence of this TCR beta chain was determined in a study of blood T cell repertoires in COVID-19. Across the study: From the United States, Italy and Spain came samples of acute and convalescent COVID-19. Sample material is recorded as cDNA or gDNA derived from T cells, B-cell-depleted T cells, or PBMCs.

This CDR3 has 14 amino acids. With 0 bases removed from V and 7 bases from J, the gap between germline ends came to 10 bases. Germline V gene lookup returns CDR1 WNHNN and CDR2 SYGVQD (reference sequence). Those enrolled in Seattle joined during active infection and were followed longitudinally afterward. How the authors handled the data: Amplifying reference gene primers gave estimates of nucleated cell counts. TCRdb's copy holds only in-frame clones and misses some; the assay was immunoSEQ multiplex PCR. V and J calls and clone size follow that table, whereas D and trimming were derived from the DNA. The table includes some 310,000 clones, under 90% detected once.

The sample taken for sequencing was peripheral blood. The clonotype was recovered from a woman in her thirties with COVID-19, enrolled during active disease. The chain uses TRBV10-1 and TRBJ2-1; a possible D gene is TRBD1 (5 bases). CDR3 sequence: CASSESTGRNEQFF. The CDR3 DNA reads TGCGCCAGCAGTGAGTCCACAGGACGGAATGAGCAGTTCTTC.